This TCR beta chain was found in a study of response to subunit inactivated influenza vaccine. Whole-study results and caveats: The authors put forward the suggestion that each seasonal influenza vaccination may bring in only a limited number of new T cells.

MiXCR, applied by TCRdb to the RT-PCR reads, yields one record per CDR3 protein. The data show around 650,000 distinct CDR3 sequences, with 15% to 19% seen just once and around 10% held by the top ten. This clonotype appeared a few times. The target antigen is unknown. There are 15 residues in the CDR3. Germline V lookup: CDR1 SGHNT, CDR2 YYREEE (reference sequence). Deletions cut 3 bases from V and 2 bases from J, with 13 bases between. The rearrangement uses TRBV5-4 and TRBJ2-3; possibly TRBD2 for D (6 bases). The specimen comprised PBMCs from blood, sampled about 13 days after vaccination. The TCR sequence derives from a man aged 50-59 years who received an inactivated influenza vaccine. In DNA form, the CDR3 reads TGTGCCAGCAGCTCCGGGAGTAGGTCCACAGATACGCAGTATTTT. This sequence encodes CASSSGSRSTDTQYF.